Listed below are T cell receptor beta chains from one sample, sequenced in a study of vaccination effects on CD4 cells after COVID-19. No antigen has been assigned to these receptors. Sequenced by immunoSEQ multiplex PCR; TCRdb stores in-frame clones only, minus some. The sample lists about 71,000 clones, roughly 80% occurring once. The specimen was CD4+ T cells from PBMCs cultured without peptide, collected after COVID-19 vaccination. These receptors were collected from a human donor who received a COVID-19 vaccine. Both conserved end residues are part of each CDR3. D genes are given only for firm matches. Expanded clones get a size class; other rows say once, few or many, or leave the size out.

NA	TRBD1	TRBV3-1/TRBV3-2	TRBJ1-6	CASSRPGQGGSPLHF	TGTGCCAGCAGTCGTCCGGGACAGGGGGGTTCACCCCTCCACTTT
NA	NA	TRBV10-3	TRBJ2-2	CAISGDGLTNTGELFF	TGTGCCATCAGTGGAGACGGGCTAACGAACACCGGGGAGCTGTTTTTT
NA	NA	TRBV30	TRBJ1-5	CAWSSGGSNQPQHF	TGTGCCTGGTCATCAGGAGGAAGTAATCAGCCCCAGCATTTT
few	NA	TRBV15	TRBJ1-1	CATSRGRYTEAFF	TGTGCCACCAGCAGAGGTCGATACACTGAAGCTTTCTTT
NA	NA	TRBV2	TRBJ2-5	CASSEQSETQYF	TGTGCCAGCAGTGAACAGTCTGAGACCCAGTACTTC
NA	NA	TRBV5-1	TRBJ2-2	CASSLGNTGAGELFF	TGCGCCAGCAGCTTGGGAAACACGGGGGCCGGGGAGCTGTTTTTT
few	TRBD2	TRBV5-5	TRBJ2-2	CASSSSGGRNTGELFF	TGTGCCAGCAGCTCAAGCGGGGGCCGGAACACCGGGGAGCTGTTTTTT
few	NA	TRBV12-3/TRBV12-4	TRBJ2-1	CASSRTPVHEQFF	TGTGCCAGCAGTCGGACCCCGGTCCATGAGCAGTTCTTC
NA	NA	TRBV7-9	TRBJ2-2	CASSLAGTPTGELFF	TGTGCCAGCAGCTTAGCGGGGACCCCCACCGGGGAGCTGTTTTTT
NA	TRBD1	TRBV4-2	TRBJ1-2	CASSQQQGADYGYTF	TGTGCCAGCAGCCAGCAACAGGGGGCAGACTATGGCTACACCTTC
NA	TRBD2	TRBV6-2/TRBV6-3	TRBJ2-5	CASSYSIGLAGGPPQETQYF	TGTGCCAGCAGTTACTCGATAGGACTAGCGGGGGGGCCTCCCCAAGAGACCCAGTACTTC
NA	TRBD2	TRBV2	TRBJ2-3	CASSSIAGGPPDTQYF	TGTGCCAGCAGTTCTATAGCGGGGGGGCCCCCAGATACGCAGTATTTT